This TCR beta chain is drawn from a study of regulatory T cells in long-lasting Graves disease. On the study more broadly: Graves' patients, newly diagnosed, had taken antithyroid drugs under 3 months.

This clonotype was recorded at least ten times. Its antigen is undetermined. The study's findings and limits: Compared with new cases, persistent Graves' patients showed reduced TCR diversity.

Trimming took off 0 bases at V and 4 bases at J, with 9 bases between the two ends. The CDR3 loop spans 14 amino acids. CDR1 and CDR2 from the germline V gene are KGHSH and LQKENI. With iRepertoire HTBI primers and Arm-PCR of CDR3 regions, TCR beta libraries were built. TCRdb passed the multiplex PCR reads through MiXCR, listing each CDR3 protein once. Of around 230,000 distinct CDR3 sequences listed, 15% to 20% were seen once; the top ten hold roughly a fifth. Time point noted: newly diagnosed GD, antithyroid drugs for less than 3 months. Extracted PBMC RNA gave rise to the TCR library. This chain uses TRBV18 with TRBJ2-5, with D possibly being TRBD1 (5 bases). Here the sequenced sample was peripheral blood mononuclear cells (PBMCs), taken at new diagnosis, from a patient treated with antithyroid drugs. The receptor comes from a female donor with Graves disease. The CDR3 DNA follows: TGTGCCAGCTCACCACCGGGCAGGGCAGAGACCCAGTACTTC. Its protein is CASSPPGRAETQYF.